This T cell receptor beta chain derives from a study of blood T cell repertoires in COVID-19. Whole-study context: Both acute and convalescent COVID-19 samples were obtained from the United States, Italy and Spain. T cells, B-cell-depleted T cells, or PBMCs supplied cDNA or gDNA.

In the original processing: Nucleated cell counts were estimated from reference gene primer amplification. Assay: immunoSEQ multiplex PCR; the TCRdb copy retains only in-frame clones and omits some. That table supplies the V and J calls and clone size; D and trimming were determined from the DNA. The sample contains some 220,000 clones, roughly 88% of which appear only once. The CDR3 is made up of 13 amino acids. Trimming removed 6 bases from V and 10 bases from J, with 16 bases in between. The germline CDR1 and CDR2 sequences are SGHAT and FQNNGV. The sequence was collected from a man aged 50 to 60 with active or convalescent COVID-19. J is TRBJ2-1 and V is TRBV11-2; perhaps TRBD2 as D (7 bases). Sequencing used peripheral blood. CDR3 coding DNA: TGTGCCAGCAGGAGAGGGGGAGGGGAAGAGCAGTTCTTC. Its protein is CASRRGGGEEQFF. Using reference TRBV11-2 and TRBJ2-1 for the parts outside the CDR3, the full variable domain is EAGVAQSPRYKIIEKRQSVAFWCNPISGHATLYWYQQILGQGPKLLIQFQNNGVVDDSQLPKDRFSAERLKGVDSTLKIQPAKLEDSAVYLCASRRGGGEEQFFGPGTRLTVL.